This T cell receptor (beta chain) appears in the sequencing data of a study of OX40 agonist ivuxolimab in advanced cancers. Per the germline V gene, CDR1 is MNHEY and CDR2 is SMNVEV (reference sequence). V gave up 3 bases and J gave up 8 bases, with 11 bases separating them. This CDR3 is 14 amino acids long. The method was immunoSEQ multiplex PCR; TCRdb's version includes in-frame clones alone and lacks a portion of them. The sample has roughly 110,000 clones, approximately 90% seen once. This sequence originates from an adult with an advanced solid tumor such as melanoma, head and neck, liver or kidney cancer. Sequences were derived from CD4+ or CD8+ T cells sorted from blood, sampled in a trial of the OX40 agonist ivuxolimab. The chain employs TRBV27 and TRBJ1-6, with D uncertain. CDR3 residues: CASSFAENHSPLHF. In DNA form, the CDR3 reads TGTGCCAGCAGTTTTGCGGAAAATCATTCACCCCTCCACTTT.